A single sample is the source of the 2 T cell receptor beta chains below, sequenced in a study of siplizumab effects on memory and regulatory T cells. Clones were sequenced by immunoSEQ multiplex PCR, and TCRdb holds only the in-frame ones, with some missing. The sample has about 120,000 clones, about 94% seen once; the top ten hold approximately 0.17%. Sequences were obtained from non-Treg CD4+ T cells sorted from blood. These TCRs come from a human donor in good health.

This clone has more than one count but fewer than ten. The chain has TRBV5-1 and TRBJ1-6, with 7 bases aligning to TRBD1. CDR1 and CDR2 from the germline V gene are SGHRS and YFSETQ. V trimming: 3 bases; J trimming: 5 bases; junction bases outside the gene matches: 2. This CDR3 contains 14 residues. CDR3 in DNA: TGCGCCAGCAGCTATGGACAGGATAATTCACCCCTCCACTTT. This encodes CASSYGQDNSPLHF.

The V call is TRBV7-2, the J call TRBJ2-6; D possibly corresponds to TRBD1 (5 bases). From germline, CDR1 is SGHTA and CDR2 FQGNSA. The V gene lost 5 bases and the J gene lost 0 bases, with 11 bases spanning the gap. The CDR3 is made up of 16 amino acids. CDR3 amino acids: CASSARQSSGANVLTF. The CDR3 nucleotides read TGTGCCAGCAGCGCCCGACAGAGCTCTGGGGCCAACGTCCTGACTTTC. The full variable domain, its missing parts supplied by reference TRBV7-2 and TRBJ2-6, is GAGVSQSPSNKVTEKGKDVELRCDPISGHTALYWYRQSLGQGLEFLIYFQGNSAPDKSGLPSDRFSAERTGGSVSTLTIQRTQQEDSAVYLCASSARQSSGANVLTFGAGSRLTVL.